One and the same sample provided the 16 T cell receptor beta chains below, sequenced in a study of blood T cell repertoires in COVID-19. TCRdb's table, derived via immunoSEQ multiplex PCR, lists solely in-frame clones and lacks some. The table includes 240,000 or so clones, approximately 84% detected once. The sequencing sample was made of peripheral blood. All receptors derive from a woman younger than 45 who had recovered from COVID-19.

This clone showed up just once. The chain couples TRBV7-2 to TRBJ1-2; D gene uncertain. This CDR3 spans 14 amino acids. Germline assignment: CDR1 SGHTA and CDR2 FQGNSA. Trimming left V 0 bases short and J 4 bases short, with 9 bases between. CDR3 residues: CASSLAAFTYGYTF. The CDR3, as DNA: TGTGCCAGCAGCTTAGCGGCTTTTACCTATGGCTACACCTTC.

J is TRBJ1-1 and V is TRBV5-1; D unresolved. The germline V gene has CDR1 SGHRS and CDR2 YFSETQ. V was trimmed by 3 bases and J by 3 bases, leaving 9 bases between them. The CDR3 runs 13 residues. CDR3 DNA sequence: TGCGCCAGCAGCTCAAGACTGGACACTGAAGCTTTCTTT. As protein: CASSSRLDTEAFF.

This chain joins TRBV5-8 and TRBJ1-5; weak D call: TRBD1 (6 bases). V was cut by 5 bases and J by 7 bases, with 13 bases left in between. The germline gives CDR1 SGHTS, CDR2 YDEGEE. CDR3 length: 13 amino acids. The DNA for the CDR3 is TGTGCCAGCAGTACAGGGTTGGGGCAGCCCCAGCATTTT. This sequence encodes CASSTGLGQPQHF. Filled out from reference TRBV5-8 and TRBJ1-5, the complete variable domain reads EAGVTQSPTHLIKTRGQQATLRCSPISGHTSVYWYQQALGLGLQFLLWYDEGEERNRGNFPPRFSGRQFPNYSSELNVNALELEDSALYLCASSTGLGQPQHFGDGTRLSIL.

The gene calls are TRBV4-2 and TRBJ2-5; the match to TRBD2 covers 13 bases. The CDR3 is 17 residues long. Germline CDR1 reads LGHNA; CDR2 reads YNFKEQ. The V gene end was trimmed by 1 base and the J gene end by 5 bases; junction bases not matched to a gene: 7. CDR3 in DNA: TGTGCCAGCAGCCAAGCACTAGCGGGGGGGCCGGGGGAGACCCAGTACTTC. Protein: CASSQALAGGPGETQYF.

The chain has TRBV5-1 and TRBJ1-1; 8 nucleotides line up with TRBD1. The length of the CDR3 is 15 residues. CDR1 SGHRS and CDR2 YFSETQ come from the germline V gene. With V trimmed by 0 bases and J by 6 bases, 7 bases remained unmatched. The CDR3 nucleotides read TGCGCCAGCAGCTTGGGGCAGGGGGCGCGGGCTGAAGCTTTCTTT. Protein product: CASSLGQGARAEAFF. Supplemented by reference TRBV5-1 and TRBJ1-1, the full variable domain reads KAGVTQTPRYLIKTRGQQVTLSCSPISGHRSVSWYQQTPGQGLQFLFEYFSETQRNKGNFPGRFSGRQFSNSRSEMNVSTLELGDSALYLCASSLGQGARAEAFFGQGTRLTVV.

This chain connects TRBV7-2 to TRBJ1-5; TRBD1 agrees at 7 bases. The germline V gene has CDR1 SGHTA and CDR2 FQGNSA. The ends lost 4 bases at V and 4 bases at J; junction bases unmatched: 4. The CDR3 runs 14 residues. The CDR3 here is CASSYGTANQPQHF. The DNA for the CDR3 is TGTGCCAGCAGCTATGGGACAGCTAATCAGCCCCAGCATTTT.

The chain's CDR3 is CASSRQGANEKLFF. The CDR3 nucleotides are TGTGCCAGCAGCCGACAGGGTGCTAATGAAAAACTGTTTTTT. The chain is built from TRBV2 and TRBJ1-4; TRBD1 matches 7 bases. The length of the CDR3 is 14 residues. Trimming took 6 bases from V and 3 from J; bases not matched to a gene: 4. Germline V gene sequence: CDR1 SNHLY, CDR2 FYNNEI.

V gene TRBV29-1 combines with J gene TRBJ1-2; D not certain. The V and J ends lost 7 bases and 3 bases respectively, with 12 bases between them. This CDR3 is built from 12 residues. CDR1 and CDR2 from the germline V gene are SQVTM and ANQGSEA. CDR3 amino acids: CSAEGSHYGYTF. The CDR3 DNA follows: TGCAGCGCCGAGGGCAGCCACTATGGCTACACCTTC.

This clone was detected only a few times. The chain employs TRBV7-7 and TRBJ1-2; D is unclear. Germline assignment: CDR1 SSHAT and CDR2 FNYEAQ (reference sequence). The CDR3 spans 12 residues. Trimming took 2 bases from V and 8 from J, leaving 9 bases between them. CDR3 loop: CASSLNSRGYTF. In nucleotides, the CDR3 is TGTGCCAGCAGCTTAAACAGCCGAGGCTACACCTTC.

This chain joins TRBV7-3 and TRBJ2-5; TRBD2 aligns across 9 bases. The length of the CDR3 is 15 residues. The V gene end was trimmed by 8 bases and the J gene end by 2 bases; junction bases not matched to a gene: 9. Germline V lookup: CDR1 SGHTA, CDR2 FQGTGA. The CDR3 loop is CASGEAGGQQETQYF. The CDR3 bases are TGTGCCAGCGGAGAAGCGGGGGGTCAACAAGAGACCCAGTACTTC. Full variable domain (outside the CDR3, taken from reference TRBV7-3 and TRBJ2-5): GAGVSQTPSNKVTEKGKYVELRCDPISGHTALYWYRQSLGQGPEFLIYFQGTGAADDSGLPNDRFFAVRPEGSVSTLKIQRTERGDSAVYLCASGEAGGQQETQYFGPGTRLLVL.

This CDR3 reads CAISEQSGGRTDTQYF. The CDR3 nucleotides read TGTGCCATCAGTGAGCAGAGCGGGGGCCGCACAGATACGCAGTATTTT. The J gene is TRBJ2-3, the V gene TRBV10-3; 8 positions match TRBD2. Germline V gene sequence: CDR1 ENHRY, CDR2 SYGVKD. V trimming: 2 bases; J trimming: 1 base; junction bases outside the gene matches: 5. This CDR3 comprises 16 residues.

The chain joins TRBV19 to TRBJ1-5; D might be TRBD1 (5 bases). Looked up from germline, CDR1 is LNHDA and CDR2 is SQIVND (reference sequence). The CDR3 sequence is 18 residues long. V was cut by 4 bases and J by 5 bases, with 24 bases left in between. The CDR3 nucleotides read TGTGCCAGTAGTACACAAATCTTGACAGATCCTCCTTATCAGCCCCAGCATTTT. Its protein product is CASSTQILTDPPYQPQHF.

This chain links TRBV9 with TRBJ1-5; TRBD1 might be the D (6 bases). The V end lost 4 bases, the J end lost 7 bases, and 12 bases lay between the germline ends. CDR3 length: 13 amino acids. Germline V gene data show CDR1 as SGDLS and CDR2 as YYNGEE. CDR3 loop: CASSPQQGQPQHF. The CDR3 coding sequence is TGTGCCAGCAGCCCACAACAGGGACAGCCCCAGCATTTT.

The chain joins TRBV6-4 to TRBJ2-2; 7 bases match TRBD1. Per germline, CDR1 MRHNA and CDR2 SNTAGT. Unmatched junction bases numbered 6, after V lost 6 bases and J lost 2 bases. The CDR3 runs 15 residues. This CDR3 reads CASSTTGENTGELFF. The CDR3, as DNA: TGTGCCAGCAGCACAACAGGGGAAAACACCGGGGAGCTGTTTTTT.

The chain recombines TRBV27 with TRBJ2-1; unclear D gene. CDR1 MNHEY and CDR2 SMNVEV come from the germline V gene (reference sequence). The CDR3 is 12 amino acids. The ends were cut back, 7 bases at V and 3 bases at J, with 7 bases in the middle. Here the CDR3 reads CASNTGYNEQFF. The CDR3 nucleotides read TGTGCCAGCAATACCGGCTACAATGAGCAGTTCTTC.

CDR3 loop: CASSETSGGRGTDTQYF. The CDR3, as DNA: TGCGCCAGCAGCGAGACTAGCGGGGGCCGGGGCACAGATACGCAGTATTTT. The chain has TRBV5-1 and TRBJ2-3; 12 nucleotides line up with TRBD2. This CDR3 has 17 amino acids. Germline values: CDR1 SGHRS, CDR2 YFSETQ. The V gene end was trimmed by 4 bases and the J gene end by 1 base; junction bases not matched to a gene: 7.